The T cell receptor (beta chain) under discussion was sequenced for a study of OX40 agonist ivuxolimab in advanced cancers. Study as a whole: The diagnoses of dose-escalation patients were hepatocellular carcinoma, melanoma, renal cell or head and neck cancer. Partial responses were observed in three patients, of whom one had hepatocellular carcinoma and two had cutaneous melanoma.

Note on this clone: Its antigen remains unidentified.

Measured with immunoSEQ multiplex PCR; TCRdb has only the in-frame clones, and not every one. The table includes 60,000 to 80,000 clones, more than 65% detected once. Study findings and constraints: At doses 0.1 to 3.0 mg/kg, CD4+ and CD8+ clones expanded.

Per the germline V gene, CDR1 is SGHRS and CDR2 is YFSETQ. With 3 bases removed from V and 6 bases from J, the gap between germline ends came to 16 bases. The CDR3 extends over 14 amino acids. Specimen: CD4+ or CD8+ T cells sorted from blood, collected in a trial of the OX40 agonist ivuxolimab. This clonotype was sampled from an adult with an advanced solid tumor such as melanoma, head and neck, liver or kidney cancer. The J gene is TRBJ2-7, the V gene TRBV5-1; no clear D gene. In DNA form, the CDR3 reads TGCGCCAGCAGCTGGGGTCCTTTGGGCCCCGAGCAGTACTTC. Translation gives CASSWGPLGPEQYF.